Listed here are 3 T cell receptor beta chains from one sample, sequenced in a study of blood T cell repertoires in COVID-19 (dated by TCRdb to the early 2020s). Library preparation used the immunoSEQ multiplex PCR assay. TCRdb's version of the immuneACCESS table is confined to in-frame rearrangements and falls short of the full clone set. An unresolved V gene accounts for under half of the shortfall where checked; the remainder is of unknown origin. This sample has 190,000 or so clones in its table, and about 89% of those were observed once. Roughly 6.7% of the sample comes from the top ten. Material for sequencing was peripheral blood. These receptors came from a man in his forties with acute or convalescent COVID-19.

The chain uses TRBV7-2 and TRBJ2-6; possibly TRBD2 for D (7 bases). Trimming stripped 2 bases from V and 4 bases from J, with 15 bases between. This CDR3 is built from 17 residues. The germline CDR1 and CDR2 sequences are SGHTA and FQGNSA. The DNA for the CDR3 is TGTGCCAGCAGCTTAAATGGACGGGGGGCCGGGGCCAACGTCCTGACTTTC. This sequence encodes CASSLNGRGAGANVLTF.

The chain uses TRBV15 and TRBJ1-1; D is perhaps TRBD1 (5 bases). From germline, CDR1 is LNHNV and CDR2 YYDKDF (reference sequence). Trimming took off 2 bases at V and 5 bases at J, with 15 bases between the two ends. The CDR3 contains 15 residues. The DNA for the CDR3 is TGTGCCACCAGCAGAAACCGGGGGGTTCTAACTGAAGCTTTCTTT. Translating gives CATSRNRGVLTEAFF.

The rearrangement joins TRBV12-3 or TRBV12-4 to TRBJ1-1; D gene unclear. With 6 bases removed from V and 1 base from J, the gap between germline ends came to 9 bases. This CDR3 spans 13 amino acids. CDR3 DNA sequence: TGTGCCAGCAGCTTCACACCGAACACTGAAGCTTTCTTT. Translating gives CASSFTPNTEAFF.